This TCR beta chain was found in a study of cytomegalovirus exposure and HLA in healthy donors. Broader study findings: After further analysis at a later stage, roughly 16,000 TCR beta sequences were associated with HLA alleles at 0.05 false discovery rate.

13 Jbeta primers and 60 Vbeta primers were used for the PCR. Repertoires were generated with immunoSEQ multiplex PCR, while TCRdb's copy carries only in-frame clones and drops some. The repertoire holds some 130,000 clones, with approximately 81% as singletons. As to this clone: Antigen: not known.

Germline V lookup: CDR1 MRHNA, CDR2 SNTAGT. This CDR3 contains 13 residues. Trimming removed 3 bases from V and 2 bases from J, with 6 bases in between. The sequence was collected from a young man in good health and CMV-seronegative. The chain is built from TRBV6-4 and TRBJ2-3; D is undetermined. What was sequenced was PBMCs. CDR3 loop: CASSELPTDTQYF. The CDR3 DNA reads TGTGCCAGCAGTGAACTTCCCACAGATACGCAGTATTTT.